The 14 T cell receptor beta chains listed next were all sequenced from one sample in a study of blood T cell repertoires in COVID-19. Assay: immunoSEQ multiplex PCR; the TCRdb copy retains only in-frame clones and omits some. The data hold around 73,000 clones, with 65% to 85% observed a single time. Material: peripheral blood. The receptors come from a human donor in a cohort sampled during active COVID-19.

This chain connects TRBV5-4 to TRBJ2-7; TRBD2 matches 10 bases. The CDR3 is made up of 16 amino acids. Germline assignment: CDR1 SGHNT and CDR2 YYREEE (reference sequence). V was clipped by 1 base and J by 3 bases; unmatched bases: 7. This CDR3 is CASSLRSSGGDYEQYF. CDR3 nucleotide sequence: TGTGCCAGCAGCTTGAGGTCTAGCGGGGGAGACTACGAGCAGTACTTC. Full variable domain (missing parts from reference TRBV5-4 and TRBJ2-7): ETGVTQSPTHLIKTRGQQVTLRCSSQSGHNTVSWYQQALGQGPQFIFQYYREEENGRGNFPPRFSGLQFPNYSSELNVNALELDDSALYLCASSLRSSGGDYEQYFGPGTRLTVT.

CDR3 nucleotide sequence: TGTGCCAGCAGCTTACTAGCGGTTAGCTCCTACGAGCAGTACTTC. Amino acid sequence: CASSLLAVSSYEQYF. The chain has TRBV7-2 and TRBJ2-7, with 7 bases matching TRBD2. CDR1 is SGHTA, CDR2 FQGNSA, per germline. The length of the CDR3 is 15 residues. Trimming cost V 2 bases and J 0 bases; bases outside gene matches: 4.

The chain combines TRBV18 with TRBJ1-6; tentative D call: TRBD1 (6 bases). V lost 1 base and J 7 bases, leaving 11 bases between the germline ends. The CDR3 covers 15 residues. The germline gives CDR1 KGHSH, CDR2 LQKENI. The CDR3 loop reads CASSPQGQLNSPLHF. In DNA, the CDR3 is TGTGCCAGCTCACCACAAGGACAGCTAAATTCACCCCTCCACTTT.

The chain recombines TRBV7-2 with TRBJ2-2, with 10 positions matching TRBD2. Trimming cost V 9 bases and J 0 bases; bases outside gene matches: 10. This CDR3 is built from 17 residues. Germline-derived CDR1 and CDR2 are SGHTA and FQGNSA. For the CDR3, the DNA is TGTGCCAGAAAGATAGCGGGGGGCTTACCGAACACCGGGGAGCTGTTTTTT. Protein: CARKIAGGLPNTGELFF.

The V call is TRBV7-9, the J call TRBJ2-3; no firm D call. The V end was cut by 4 bases, the J end by 6 bases, with 8 bases between. The CDR3 covers 12 residues. Germline V gene lookup returns CDR1 SEHNR and CDR2 FQNEAQ (reference sequence). CDR3 residues: CASSSVRDTQYF. The CDR3 DNA is TGTGCCAGCAGCTCGGTACGGGATACGCAGTATTTT.

The chain links TRBV7-8 to TRBJ1-5; 7 bases fit TRBD1. This CDR3 spans 15 amino acids. J lost 7 bases, V lost 6 bases, and 12 bases had no gene match. Germline V CDR1 and CDR2: SGHVS, FQNEAQ. CDR3 DNA sequence: TGTGCCAGCAGTCCAGAGACAGGGCAGAGGCAGCCCCAGCATTTT. Translation: CASSPETGQRQPQHF.

The chain has TRBV6-2 or TRBV6-3 and TRBJ1-5, with D possibly TRBD1 on 5 matching bases. Germline assignment: CDR1 MNHEY and CDR2 SVGEGT. Trimming pared 3 bases from V and 1 base from J, leaving 22 bases between. This CDR3 is 19 amino acids long. CDR3 nucleotides: TGTGCCAGCAGTTATGCTTTTAGGCCAAGGGGAGGAAGCAATCAGCCCCAGCATTTT. This encodes CASSYAFRPRGGSNQPQHF.

This chain uses TRBV4-1 with TRBJ2-3; possibly TRBD2 for D (6 bases). This CDR3 has 15 amino acids. CDR1 and CDR2 (germline): MGHRA, YSYEKL. V was pared by 4 bases and J by 6 bases, with 17 bases between. Here the CDR3 reads CASSPAGSQRDTQYF. In nucleotides, the CDR3 is TGCGCCAGCAGCCCAGCGGGCAGCCAGCGGGATACGCAGTATTTT.

This chain connects TRBV10-3 to TRBJ2-3; D may be TRBD1 (6 bases). CDR3 length: 13 amino acids. From germline, CDR1 is ENHRY and CDR2 SYGVKD. Trimming shortened V by 6 bases and J by 3 bases, and 10 bases separated the two germline ends. The CDR3 region has the DNA TGTGCCATCAGGGCAGGGGAAACAGATACGCAGTATTTT. It codes for CAIRAGETDTQYF.

The rearrangement uses TRBV2 and TRBJ1-4; 8 bases line up with TRBD1. V lost 6 bases and J lost 5; bases outside the gene matches: 8. Germline lookup yields CDR1 SNHLY and CDR2 FYNNEI. The CDR3 is made up of 15 amino acids. CDR3 sequence: CASRGGRGLNEKLFF. Written as DNA, the CDR3 is TGTGCCAGCAGGGGAGGCAGGGGGCTAAATGAAAAACTGTTTTTT. The entire variable domain, with the rest obtained from reference TRBV2 and TRBJ1-4, is as follows: EPEVTQTPSHQVTQMGQEVILRCVPISNHLYFYWYRQILGQKVEFLVSFYNNEISEKSEIFDDQFSVERPDGSNFTLKIRSTKLEDSAMYFCASRGGRGLNEKLFFGSGTQLSVL.

The chain employs TRBV11-3 and TRBJ2-7; weak D call: TRBD2 (5 bases). V was cut by 5 bases and J by 5 bases, with 13 bases left in between. Per germline, CDR1 SGHNT and CDR2 YENEEA. The CDR3 runs to 13 residues. CDR3 region: CASSPRWGDEQYF. The CDR3 DNA follows: TGTGCCAGCAGCCCACGGTGGGGAGACGAGCAGTACTTC. The complete variable domain, with remaining parts taken from reference TRBV11-3 and TRBJ2-7, reads EAGVVQSPRYKIIEKKQPVAFWCNPISGHNTLYWYLQNLGQGPELLIRYENEEAVDDSQLPKDRFSAERLKGVDSTLKIQPAELGDSAVYLCASSPRWGDEQYFGPGTRLTVT.

The chain recombines TRBV5-4 with TRBJ2-7, with 13 bases that match TRBD2. V lost 3 bases to trimming and J lost 7 bases; unmatched junction nucleotides: 7. Germline V gene data show CDR1 as SGHNT and CDR2 as YYREEE (reference sequence). This CDR3 is 15 amino acids long. CDR3 sequence reads: CASSWGLAGKGEQYF. DNA for the CDR3: TGTGCCAGCAGCTGGGGACTAGCGGGGAAAGGGGAGCAGTACTTC.

The sample holds a few counts of this clone. The rearrangement uses TRBV5-1 and TRBJ2-1; 12 bases agree with TRBD2. Unmatched junction bases numbered 6, after V lost 4 bases and J lost 7 bases. The germline CDR1 and CDR2 sequences are SGHRS and YFSETQ. The length of the CDR3 is 15 residues. The CDR3 reads CASSLTSGGGNEQFF. CDR3 in DNA: TGCGCCAGCAGCCTGACTAGCGGGGGTGGTAATGAGCAGTTCTTC.

The chain has TRBV7-8 and TRBJ2-1; D possibly corresponds to TRBD2 (6 bases). V lost 3 bases, J lost 6 bases, and 18 bases lay in between. The germline V gene encodes CDR1 SGHVS and CDR2 FQNEAQ. This CDR3 has 16 residues. Here the CDR3 DNA reads TGTGCCAGCAGCTTTTCGGGCCGGGGGTTAACCAATGAGCAGTTCTTC. Amino acids: CASSFSGRGLTNEQFF.